This T cell receptor (beta chain) was retrieved from a study of T cells in Graves' hyperthyroidism and ophthalmopathy. Study-wide points: A 13 V-J signature model discriminated ophthalmopathy versus stable hyperthyroidism.

V was pared by 0 bases and J by 6 bases, with 8 bases of the junction left unmatched. The germline V gene encodes CDR1 SGHRS and CDR2 YFSETQ. This CDR3 has 15 residues. This clonotype was observed at least ten times. The antigen is undetermined. Amplification of TCR beta CDR3 regions used RNA as the template. HTBI primers were used for first-round RT-PCR of the TCR CDR3. Using its own MiXCR run on the multiplex PCR reads, TCRdb lists one record per CDR3 protein. The profile covers some 380,000 distinct CDR3 sequences, with roughly 14% appearing a single time and less than 25% taken by the ten largest. The rearrangement joins TRBV5-1 to TRBJ1-2; 7 bases align to TRBD1. The receptor comes from a man aged 25-40 years with Graves' hyperthyroidism that later progressed to Graves' ophthalmopathy. Source material: blood. CDR3 region: CASSLDAGGTDGYTF. CDR3 DNA: TGCGCCAGCAGCTTGGACGCAGGGGGTACGGATGGCTACACCTTC.